The 5 T cell receptor beta chains below were found in one sample sequenced in a study of blood T cells in healthy people across ages. For the second PCR, which ran for roughly 7 to 11 cycles, a sample-barcoded 5' primer and a J-beta primer mix were used. TCRdb re-analysed the 5' RACE reads in MiXCR, keeping a single row per CDR3 protein. Found here are approximately 1,100,000 distinct CDR3 sequences, around 45% of them singletons; the top ten hold about 20%. Source material: blood. These receptors were collected from a woman aged 60-70 years in good health.

The V and J genes are TRBV27 and TRBJ1-1, with D perhaps matching TRBD1 (5 bases). This CDR3 spans 13 amino acids. V shed 4 bases and J shed 3 bases, with 9 bases lying between them. Germline V gives CDR1 MNHEY, CDR2 SMNVEV (reference sequence). The CDR3 sequence: CASSWGRDTEAFF. For the CDR3, the DNA is TGTGCCAGCAGTTGGGGCAGGGACACTGAAGCTTTCTTT.

This sequence joins TRBV20-1 and TRBJ2-7; 7 bases are a match to TRBD1. Germline V gene data show CDR1 as DFQATT and CDR2 as SNEGSKA (reference sequence). The CDR3 covers 15 residues. The junction had 11 bases not matched to a gene; V was cut back by 6 bases and J by 0 bases. DNA of the CDR3: TGCAGTGCCGGATCACGGACAGGAAGCTCCTACGAGCAGTACTTC. This sequence encodes CSAGSRTGSSYEQYF.

A single count supports this clonotype. V and J are TRBV3-1 and TRBJ1-2; D unclear. The CDR3 runs to 16 residues. Germline V gene lookup returns CDR1 LGHDT and CDR2 YNNKEL (reference sequence). V gave up 1 base and J gave up 2 bases, with 14 bases separating them. The CDR3 sequence: CASSQGGEGRNYGYTF. CDR3 sequence (DNA): TGTGCCAGCAGCCAAGGAGGTGAGGGCAGGAACTATGGCTACACCTTC.

The chain recombines TRBV7-9 with TRBJ2-1, with D perhaps matching TRBD2 (6 bases). V lost 0 bases and J 3 bases, leaving 18 bases between the germline ends. Looked up from germline, CDR1 is SEHNR and CDR2 is FQNEAQ (reference sequence). The CDR3 consists of 18 residues. Written as DNA, the CDR3 is TGTGCCAGCAGCTTAGCGCGTTTTGGAGGGGTCGGCTACAATGAGCAGTTCTTC. Translating it yields CASSLARFGGVGYNEQFF. The entire variable domain, with the rest obtained from reference TRBV7-9 and TRBJ2-1, is as follows: DTGVSQNPRHKITKRGQNVTFRCDPISEHNRLYWYRQTLGQGPEFLTYFQNEAQLEKSRLLSDRFSAERPKGSFSTLEIQRTEQGDSAMYLCASSLARFGGVGYNEQFFGPGTRLTVL.

The rearrangement uses TRBV5-1 and TRBJ2-5; TRBD2 agrees at 14 bases. There are 18 residues in the CDR3. Germline lookup yields CDR1 SGHRS and CDR2 YFSETQ. The V segment lost 5 bases and the J segment 11 bases; nucleotides outside the gene matches: 20. Here the CDR3 reads CASRRTGLAGESRNEQYF. The CDR3 nucleotides read TGCGCCAGCAGACGTACGGGACTAGCGGGAGAATCTCGCAATGAGCAGTACTTC.